The rows below give T cell receptor beta chains drawn from one sample of a study of identical twins. TCRdb used MiXCR to reprocess the 5' RACE reads, holding one entry per CDR3 protein. The sample yields roughly 250,000 distinct CDR3 sequences, more than 13% seen once. The sequencing input was memory (CD45RO+) T cells sorted from blood. These receptors came from a woman between 18 and 30 years old in good health. Each CDR3 is given with its conserved first and last residue. Fields, in order: V gene, clone size, D gene, J gene, CDR3 protein, CDR3 DNA. A D gene is named only where the DNA matches it firmly. Not every row has a clone size; where given, it reads once, few, many or a size class.

V gene: TRBV20-1
clone size: .
D gene: TRBD1
J gene: TRBJ2-1
CDR3 protein: CCARGPLGGQGDGKNEQFF
CDR3 DNA: TGCTGTGCTAGAGGTCCTCTCGGTGGACAGGGGGATGGAAAAAATGAGCAGTTCTTC

V gene: TRBV7-2
clone size: .
D gene: .
J gene: TRBJ2-1
CDR3 protein: CASSFTGNRGNEQFF
CDR3 DNA: TGTGCCAGCAGCTTTACGGGTAATCGTGGTAATGAGCAGTTCTTC

V gene: TRBV20-1
clone size: few
D gene: TRBD1
J gene: TRBJ2-7
CDR3 protein: CSAGRGTGWGEQYF
CDR3 DNA: TGCAGTGCCGGCCGCGGGACAGGGTGGGGCGAGCAGTACTTC

V gene: TRBV5-1
clone size: few
D gene: .
J gene: TRBJ1-1
CDR3 protein: CASSFLLQGGMNTEAFF
CDR3 DNA: TGCGCCAGCAGCTTCTTATTACAGGGCGGGATGAACACTGAAGCTTTCTTT

V gene: TRBV11-2
clone size: few
D gene: TRBD2
J gene: TRBJ2-1
CDR3 protein: CASSLYPSGRGNEQFF
CDR3 DNA: TGTGCCAGCAGCTTATATCCTAGCGGGAGGGGAAATGAGCAGTTCTTC

V gene: TRBV20-1
clone size: few
D gene: TRBD2
J gene: TRBJ2-3
CDR3 protein: CSARPLPGLAGTDTQYF
CDR3 DNA: TGCAGTGCTAGACCTCTCCCCGGACTAGCGGGCACAGATACGCAGTATTTT

V gene: TRBV3-1
clone size: many
D gene: TRBD2
J gene: TRBJ2-5
CDR3 protein: CASSQRGGRETQYF
CDR3 DNA: TGTGCCAGCAGCCAACGCGGGGGGAGAGAGACCCAGTACTTC

V gene: TRBV3-1
clone size: .
D gene: .
J gene: TRBJ1-3
CDR3 protein: CASSHVGDHSGNTIYF
CDR3 DNA: TGTGCCAGCAGCCATGTGGGGGACCACTCTGGAAACACCATATATTTT

V gene: TRBV5-5
clone size: .
D gene: TRBD1
J gene: TRBJ2-3
CDR3 protein: CASSLLQGSTDTQYF
CDR3 DNA: TGTGCCAGCAGCTTGTTACAGGGGAGCACAGATACGCAGTATTTT

V gene: TRBV20-1
clone size: few
D gene: .
J gene: TRBJ2-1
CDR3 protein: CSARGRAHEQFF
CDR3 DNA: TGCAGTGCTAGGGGTCGAGCGCATGAGCAGTTCTTC

V gene: TRBV29-1
clone size: .
D gene: .
J gene: TRBJ2-7
CDR3 protein: CSGRDREKGEQYF
CDR3 DNA: TGCAGCGGGAGGGACCGCGAGAAGGGAGAGCAGTACTTC

V gene: TRBV12-3/TRBV12-4
clone size: many
D gene: TRBD1
J gene: TRBJ2-1
CDR3 protein: CASKPGQGGVGEQFF
CDR3 DNA: TGTGCCAGCAAACCGGGACAGGGTGGGGTTGGTGAGCAGTTCTTC

V gene: TRBV12-3/TRBV12-4
clone size: few
D gene: .
J gene: TRBJ1-1
CDR3 protein: CASSLRGAGAFF
CDR3 DNA: TGTGCCAGCAGTTTGCGAGGGGCCGGGGCTTTCTTT

V gene: TRBV10-3
clone size: .
D gene: .
J gene: TRBJ2-3
CDR3 protein: CAISRTQSTDTQYF
CDR3 DNA: TGTGCCATCAGCAGGACTCAAAGCACAGATACGCAGTATTTT

V gene: TRBV9
clone size: few
D gene: .
J gene: TRBJ2-1
CDR3 protein: CASSVGEKIGEQFF
CDR3 DNA: TGTGCCAGCAGCGTAGGAGAGAAAATCGGTGAGCAGTTCTTC

V gene: TRBV5-6
clone size: .
D gene: TRBD2
J gene: TRBJ2-7
CDR3 protein: CASSRPVRLAGGGEQYF
CDR3 DNA: TGTGCCAGCAGCCGACCCGTCAGACTAGCGGGAGGGGGGGAGCAGTACTTC

V gene: TRBV6-2/TRBV6-3
clone size: .
D gene: .
J gene: TRBJ2-4
CDR3 protein: CASSYSQGAKNIQYF
CDR3 DNA: TGTGCCAGCAGTTATTCGCAGGGAGCCAAAAACATTCAGTACTTC

V gene: TRBV5-6
clone size: .
D gene: TRBD1
J gene: TRBJ1-2
CDR3 protein: CASSSDRSYGYTF
CDR3 DNA: TGTGCCAGCAGCTCGGACAGGTCCTATGGCTACACCTTC

V gene: TRBV28
clone size: .
D gene: TRBD1
J gene: TRBJ2-4
CDR3 protein: CASSSTGQGGKNIQYF
CDR3 DNA: TGTGCCAGCAGTTCTACGGGACAGGGGGGTAAAAACATTCAGTACTTC

V gene: TRBV15
clone size: few
D gene: .
J gene: TRBJ2-5
CDR3 protein: CATSTRPRGETQYF
CDR3 DNA: TGTGCCACCAGCACTAGGCCTAGGGGAGAGACCCAGTACTTC

V gene: TRBV5-1
clone size: many
D gene: .
J gene: TRBJ1-1
CDR3 protein: CASKDTGMNTEAFF
CDR3 DNA: TGCGCCAGCAAGGACACGGGGATGAACACTGAAGCTTTCTTT

V gene: TRBV20-1
clone size: .
D gene: TRBD1
J gene: TRBJ2-7
CDR3 protein: CSARGQVDYEQYF
CDR3 DNA: TGCAGTGCTAGGGGACAGGTGGATTACGAGCAGTACTTC

V gene: TRBV4-2
clone size: .
D gene: .
J gene: TRBJ2-1
CDR3 protein: CASSQATHNEQFF
CDR3 DNA: TGTGCCAGCAGCCAAGCGACCCACAATGAGCAGTTCTTC

V gene: TRBV12-3/TRBV12-4
clone size: .
D gene: TRBD2
J gene: TRBJ2-3
CDR3 protein: CASAVGGASDTQYF
CDR3 DNA: TGTGCCAGCGCGGTCGGGGGGGCTTCAGATACGCAGTATTTT

V gene: TRBV27
clone size: many
D gene: .
J gene: TRBJ2-1
CDR3 protein: CASTFGTYNEQFF
CDR3 DNA: TGTGCCAGCACTTTCGGTACCTACAATGAGCAGTTCTTC

V gene: TRBV29-1
clone size: few
D gene: .
J gene: TRBJ2-7
CDR3 protein: CSVEYSSYEQYF
CDR3 DNA: TGCAGCGTTGAGTACAGCTCCTACGAGCAGTACTTC

V gene: TRBV24-1
clone size: .
D gene: .
J gene: TRBJ2-7
CDR3 protein: CATSEGPPPYEQYF
CDR3 DNA: TGTGCCACCAGTGAAGGCCCTCCCCCATACGAGCAGTACTTC

V gene: TRBV5-1
clone size: .
D gene: TRBD2
J gene: TRBJ2-1
CDR3 protein: CASSLGVGGRDEQFF
CDR3 DNA: TGCGCCAGCAGCTTGGGAGTTGGCGGGAGGGATGAGCAGTTCTTC

V gene: TRBV10-3
clone size: few
D gene: TRBD1
J gene: TRBJ2-5
CDR3 protein: CAISPGQGLETQYF
CDR3 DNA: TGTGCCATCAGTCCGGGACAGGGATTAGAGACCCAGTACTTC

V gene: TRBV20-1
clone size: many
D gene: .
J gene: TRBJ2-3
CDR3 protein: CSAQQGGTDTQYF
CDR3 DNA: TGCAGTGCTCAACAGGGTGGCACAGATACGCAGTATTTT

V gene: TRBV20-1
clone size: .
D gene: TRBD2
J gene: TRBJ2-3
CDR3 protein: CSARGRGSDTQYF
CDR3 DNA: TGCAGTGCTAGGGGGAGGGGATCAGATACGCAGTATTTT

V gene: TRBV5-1
clone size: .
D gene: TRBD2
J gene: TRBJ2-1
CDR3 protein: CASSSSYLAGGLNNEQFF
CDR3 DNA: TGCGCCAGCAGCTCCTCTTACCTAGCGGGGGGACTAAACAATGAGCAGTTCTTC

V gene: TRBV5-8
clone size: .
D gene: .
J gene: TRBJ2-7
CDR3 protein: CASSPWRNEQYF
CDR3 DNA: TGTGCCAGCAGTCCCTGGCGAAACGAGCAGTACTTC

V gene: TRBV6-2/TRBV6-3
clone size: .
D gene: .
J gene: TRBJ2-2
CDR3 protein: CASSLSEAGQLFF
CDR3 DNA: TGTGCCAGCAGTCTCTCCGAGGCCGGGCAGCTGTTTTTT

V gene: TRBV3-1
clone size: few
D gene: .
J gene: TRBJ2-7
CDR3 protein: CASSQVRGEQYF
CDR3 DNA: TGTGCCAGCAGCCAAGTCAGGGGCGAGCAGTACTTC

V gene: TRBV20-1
clone size: .
D gene: TRBD2
J gene: TRBJ2-1
CDR3 protein: CSASSSGRISEQFF
CDR3 DNA: TGCAGTGCTAGTTCTAGCGGGAGGATCAGTGAGCAGTTCTTC

V gene: TRBV6-5
clone size: few
D gene: .
J gene: TRBJ2-3
CDR3 protein: CASGNDRLKQYF
CDR3 DNA: TGTGCCAGCGGCAACGACCGTTTGAAGCAGTATTTT

V gene: TRBV12-3/TRBV12-4
clone size: many
D gene: .
J gene: TRBJ2-2
CDR3 protein: CATLFKGTGELFF
CDR3 DNA: TGTGCCACCCTTTTTAAGGGGACCGGGGAGCTGTTTTTT

V gene: TRBV2
clone size: .
D gene: .
J gene: TRBJ1-5
CDR3 protein: CASSGRGGYSNQPQHF
CDR3 DNA: TGTGCCAGCAGTGGAAGGGGCGGATATAGCAATCAGCCCCAGCATTTT

V gene: TRBV20-1
clone size: .
D gene: TRBD1
J gene: TRBJ2-5
CDR3 protein: CSARGDRGRETQYF
CDR3 DNA: TGCAGTGCTAGAGGGGACAGGGGGCGAGAGACCCAGTACTTC

V gene: TRBV6-6
clone size: .
D gene: .
J gene: TRBJ2-1
CDR3 protein: CASSYFRGVQFF
CDR3 DNA: TGTGCCAGCAGTTACTTCCGAGGGGTGCAGTTCTTC

V gene: TRBV5-8
clone size: few
D gene: .
J gene: TRBJ1-2
CDR3 protein: CASSVRETYGYTF
CDR3 DNA: TGTGCCAGCAGCGTGCGGGAGACCTATGGCTACACCTTC

V gene: TRBV12-3/TRBV12-4
clone size: few
D gene: .
J gene: TRBJ1-2
CDR3 protein: CASSFRRAGGYTF
CDR3 DNA: TGTGCCAGCAGTTTCCGCAGGGCGGGCGGCTACACCTTC

V gene: TRBV7-9
clone size: few
D gene: .
J gene: TRBJ1-1
CDR3 protein: CASSVKSQDGGEAFF
CDR3 DNA: TGTGCCAGCAGCGTGAAGTCACAGGACGGGGGTGAAGCTTTCTTT

V gene: TRBV5-1
clone size: .
D gene: .
J gene: TRBJ2-1
CDR3 protein: CASSWGYSGDNEQFF
CDR3 DNA: TGCGCCAGCAGCTGGGGGTATTCGGGCGACAATGAGCAGTTCTTC

V gene: TRBV5-1
clone size: few
D gene: .
J gene: TRBJ2-1
CDR3 protein: CASSLGRASGNNEQFF
CDR3 DNA: TGCGCCAGCAGCTTGGGCAGAGCCTCGGGTAACAATGAGCAGTTCTTC

V gene: TRBV20-1
clone size: few
D gene: .
J gene: TRBJ2-7
CDR3 protein: CSARTPNWEQYF
CDR3 DNA: TGCAGTGCGAGGACGCCGAATTGGGAGCAGTACTTC

V gene: TRBV7-2
clone size: many
D gene: TRBD2
J gene: TRBJ2-5
CDR3 protein: CASSRVGLAEETQYF
CDR3 DNA: TGTGCCAGCAGCCGGGTGGGACTAGCGGAAGAGACCCAGTACTTC

V gene: TRBV29-1
clone size: few
D gene: TRBD2
J gene: TRBJ2-3
CDR3 protein: CSSRGGTVQYTDTQYF
CDR3 DNA: TGCAGCTCCCGGGGGGGAACTGTTCAGTACACAGATACGCAGTATTTT

V gene: TRBV20-1
clone size: few
D gene: TRBD2
J gene: TRBJ2-2
CDR3 protein: CSAPVLAGTGELFF
CDR3 DNA: TGCAGTGCCCCGGTGTTAGCGGGCACCGGGGAGCTGTTTTTT

V gene: TRBV6-1
clone size: few
D gene: TRBD1
J gene: TRBJ2-3
CDR3 protein: CASSRIGTGSTDTQYF
CDR3 DNA: TGTGCCAGCAGCCGAATCGGGACAGGGAGCACAGATACGCAGTATTTT

V gene: TRBV7-9
clone size: .
D gene: .
J gene: TRBJ1-2
CDR3 protein: CASRDTNQYGYTF
CDR3 DNA: TGTGCCAGCAGAGATACAAATCAATATGGCTACACCTTC

V gene: TRBV5-1
clone size: few
D gene: TRBD1
J gene: TRBJ2-4
CDR3 protein: CASSPGGAKNIQYF
CDR3 DNA: TGCGCCAGCAGCCCAGGGGGAGCCAAAAACATTCAGTACTTC

V gene: TRBV12-3/TRBV12-4
clone size: many
D gene: .
J gene: TRBJ1-1
CDR3 protein: CASIKDSHNTEAFF
CDR3 DNA: TGTGCCAGCATTAAGGACAGTCACAACACTGAAGCTTTCTTT